This entry features one T cell receptor (beta chain) sequence. This clonotype showed up many times. This receptor's antigen is unknown. Within one base of it there is no much larger clone, and no base qualities were kept. The sequencer listed for this sample is Illumina HiSeq 2500. To make first-strand cDNA, Superscript III was used along with a set of TRAV- and TRBV-specific primers so that both the TCRalpha and TCRbeta chains were covered. TCRs were amplified with Phusion for around 19 PCR cycles, with a constant-region primer paired with the adapter attached to the V primers. The isolated mRNA was amplified using the MessageAmp II aRNA Amplification Kit, with in vitro transcription performed for roughly 16 hours at 37 degrees C. The Dynabeads mRNA DIRECT Purification Kit was used to isolate mRNA for TCR sequencing. A second approximately 25-cycle Phusion PCR added indexed Illumina adapters, and products were purified with AMPure XP beads. Per the original workflow: Using custom Perl scripts, TCR sequences encoding the same protein were pooled, out-of-frame sequences were removed, and the abundance of each clonotype was computed. The analysis excluded TCR sequences that were supported by just one read. Repertoire metrics included Shannon entropy, Gini index, clonality, richness, and frequency of TCRs shared between repertoires. TCRdb itself trimmed the public reads at Q25 with fastp, ran MiXCR and retained productive beta chains. Each CDR3 protein appears once, grouped with its most common genes and DNA. TCRdb's processing, not the study's, gives the V and J calls here. This sample comprises about 100,000 distinct CDR3 sequences, around 20% of them detected only once. About 4% of the sample is taken by the ten largest.

The data originate from a study of low-dose radiotherapy and immunotherapy resistance in tumors (dated 2022 in TCRdb). In the study overall: In Cohort 1, each fraction delivered 0.5 Gy every 2 weeks, and the prescribed total PTV dose was 6.5 Gy. Cohort 2 received 1 Gy per fraction every two weeks, with a total of 13 Gy over 26 weeks. Patients were given nivolumab as a 240 mg flat dose every two weeks and ipilimumab at 1 mg/kg every six weeks, with both drugs delivered intravenously. Intravenous cyclophosphamide at 200 mg/m2 was administered every two weeks, one day ahead of each radiation and immunotherapy administration. Patients took aspirin 300 mg orally once daily for four cycles, starting on cycle 1 day 1. Trial participants were not randomized into treatment groups. Eight patients were included in the translational analysis: three from the first dose cohort and the first five from the second dose cohort.

The label giving this sample's time point can be read as: after trial treatment. Reading the label with the study, this specimen's treatment or condition is: LDRT plus nivolumab, ipilimumab, low-dose cyclophosphamide and aspirin (RACIN trial). Donors were enrolled in RACIN, a single-arm phase I dose-escalation trial in which nivolumab, ipilimumab, aspirin, low-dose cyclophosphamide and low-dose radiotherapy were combined. Eligible patients had advanced, TIL-negative solid tumors. Ends trimmed: V by 7 bases, J by 4 bases; bases unmatched to a gene: 6. The CDR3 covers 13 residues, taking in both the cysteine and the phenylalanine. Just CDR3 DNA is preserved here, 39 bases in frame from base 1. CDR1 LNHDA and CDR2 SQIVND were looked up in the germline V gene (reference sequence).

This sequence was found in a male donor with prostate cancer. Sequenced material: PBMCs, taken after low-dose radiotherapy plus immunotherapy. This chain joins TRBV19 to TRBJ1-2; 7 of the junction bases match TRBD1. DNA sequence: TGTGCCAGTACCTCAGGGGGGGTCTATGGCTACACCTTC. It is translated as CASTSGGVYGYTF.